The sequence of this T cell receptor beta chain was determined in a study of blood T cell repertoires in COVID-19. Study-level background: Samples of COVID-19 (acute and convalescent) were obtained from the United States, Italy and Spain. From T cells, B-cell-depleted T cells, or PBMCs came the material, which was cDNA or gDNA.

Measured with immunoSEQ multiplex PCR; TCRdb has only the in-frame clones, and not every one. The sample lists 200,000 or so clones; 84% were seen once. Germline values: CDR1 LGHDT, CDR2 YNNKEL (reference sequence). This CDR3 contains 12 residues. V was cut by 5 bases and J by 4 bases, with 6 bases left in between. The sample consisted of peripheral blood. The sequence derives from a human donor in a cohort sampled during active COVID-19. The rearrangement joins TRBV3-1 (or the pseudogene TRBV3-2) to TRBJ1-5; D gene unclear. For the CDR3, the DNA is TGTGCCAGCAGCTACTTTAATCAGCCCCAGCATTTT. It is translated as CASSYFNQPQHF.